This TCR beta chain was recorded in a study of fetal regulatory T cell absence and autoimmunity. The wider study: Exocrine pancreas autoimmunity occurred in IPEX patients lacking clinical diabetes. Points from the study as a whole: Cord blood and pancreas showed broadly similar TRB gene family usage. Pancreas TCRs were oligoclonally enriched versus cord blood, some clones over 80-fold.

A word on this clone: Its antigen remains unidentified.

Deletions cut 3 bases from V and 3 bases from J, with 9 bases between. CDR1 SGHAT and CDR2 FQNNGV come from the germline V gene. The CDR3 runs to 14 residues. Generated by immunoSEQ multiplex PCR, the TCRdb table keeps only in-frame clones and is missing some. The top ten clones hold around 0.43% of a sample with approximately 46,000 clones, about 79% of them seen once. V usage is TRBV11-2 and J usage is TRBJ2-1; D is undetermined. The sequenced sample consisted of cord blood. The sequence came from a newborn boy with IPEX syndrome. The CDR3 DNA reads TGTGCCAGCAGCTTGTATAATAACTACAATGAGCAGTTCTTC. Translating it yields CASSLYNNYNEQFF.